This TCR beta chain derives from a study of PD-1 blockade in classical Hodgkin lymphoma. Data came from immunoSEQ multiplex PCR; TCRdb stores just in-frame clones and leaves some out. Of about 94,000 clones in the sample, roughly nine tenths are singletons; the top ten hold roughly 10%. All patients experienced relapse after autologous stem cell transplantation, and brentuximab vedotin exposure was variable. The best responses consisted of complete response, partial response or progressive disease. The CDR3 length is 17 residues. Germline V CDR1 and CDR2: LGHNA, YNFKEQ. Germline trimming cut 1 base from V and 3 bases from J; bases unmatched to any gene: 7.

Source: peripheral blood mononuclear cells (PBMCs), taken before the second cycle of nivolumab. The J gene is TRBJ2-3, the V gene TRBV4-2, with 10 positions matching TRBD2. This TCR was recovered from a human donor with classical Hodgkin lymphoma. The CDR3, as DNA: TGTGCCAGCAGCCAAGGATCACTAGCGGGATGGACAGATACGCAGTATTTT. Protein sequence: CASSQGSLAGWTDTQYF.